This entry lists 30 T cell receptor beta chains sequenced from one sample in a study of human T cells and chemical hapten exposure. Time point reported: healthy volunteer bleed at 6 weeks. Unfractionated whole blood yielded the extracted total RNA. In TCRdb, the RACE reads were re-called with MiXCR into one record per CDR3 protein. The sample holds over 35,000 distinct CDR3 sequences, 3.7% seen once. The sample comprised whole blood. The source is a human donor in good health. Some clones in this sample may be carry-over from other donors' samples.

This clonotype was seen only a few times. V is TRBV28 and J is TRBJ2-7; 11 nucleotides align to TRBD1. The junction had 6 bases not matched to a gene; V was cut back by 8 bases and J by 3 bases. The CDR3 runs 14 residues. In germline, CDR1 is MDHEN, CDR2 SYDVKM. The CDR3 reads CASRAGTGGYEQYF. CDR3 sequence (DNA): TGTGCCAGCCGAGCCGGGACAGGGGGCTACGAGCAGTACTTC.

This clonotype was found many times. The rearrangement uses TRBV7-9 and TRBJ2-3; 8 positions agree with TRBD2. Trimming at V came to 0 bases and at J to 5 bases, leaving 10 bases not matched to a gene. Looked up from germline, CDR1 is SEHNR and CDR2 is FQNEAQ (reference sequence). This CDR3 comprises 17 residues. This chain's CDR3 is CASSLAMAGGLQDTQYF. The DNA for the CDR3 is TGTGCCAGCAGCTTAGCGATGGCGGGAGGTCTGCAAGATACGCAGTATTTT.

In this sample, this clonotype turned up once. The junction shows a germline mismatch at one end, possibly a read error. The gene calls are TRBV24-1 and TRBJ2-1; 8 bases match TRBD2. The CDR3 contains 16 residues. The germline CDR1 and CDR2 sequences are KGHDR and SFDVKD. As DNA, the CDR3 is TGTGCCGCCAGTGATTTCCAGCGGGGGCTATACAATGAGCAGTTCTTC. Translation: CAASDFQRGLYNEQFF.

This clonotype has only a few counts. V and J are TRBV2 and TRBJ2-4; D is possibly TRBD1 (5 bases). The CDR3 is made up of 12 amino acids. Germline CDR1 and CDR2: SNHLY and FYNNEI. Trimming took off 10 bases at V and 4 bases at J, with 11 bases between the two ends. For the CDR3, the DNA is TGTGCCACCTGGACATTTAAAAACATTCAGTACTTC. Translated, it gives CATWTFKNIQYF.

This clonotype was counted only a few times. The V gene is TRBV5-1, the J gene TRBJ1-1; no definite D call. This CDR3 has 11 amino acids. V gave up 1 base and J gave up 7 bases, with 5 bases separating them. In germline, CDR1 is SGHRS, CDR2 YFSETQ. The CDR3 bases are TGCGCCAGCAGCTTGAGAAATGAAGCTTTCTTT. Its protein is CASSLRNEAFF.

This clonotype has ten or more counts. The V gene is TRBV12-3 or TRBV12-4, the J gene TRBJ2-5; D is unclear. This CDR3 contains 11 residues. The ends were cut back, 3 bases at V and 1 base at J, with 0 bases in the middle. The CDR3: CASSFQETQYF. DNA for the CDR3: TGTGCCAGCAGTTTCCAAGAGACCCAGTACTTC.

This clonotype was seen a handful of times. The chain recombines TRBV5-4 with TRBJ1-5, with D possibly TRBD1 on 5 matching bases. Germline loops: CDR1 SGHNT, CDR2 YYREEE (reference sequence). Between the trimmed V and J ends, which lost 1 base and 3 bases, there was a span of 17 bases. This CDR3 has 17 amino acids. The CDR3 region has the DNA TGTGCCAGCAGCTTGAGGCAGGGCCCGCGGGACAATCAGCCCCAGCATTTT. Residues: CASSLRQGPRDNQPQHF.

The V gene is TRBV2, the J gene TRBJ2-4; TRBD1 agrees at 8 bases. The CDR3 runs 15 residues. Germline CDR1 is SNHLY and CDR2 is FYNNEI. V dropped 8 bases and J dropped 7; count of bases not matched to a gene: 13. CDR3 residues: CASELQGVNTNIQYF. CDR3 bases: TGTGCCAGCGAGTTACAGGGGGTGAATACTAACATTCAGTACTTC.

This clonotype was counted ten times or more. This chain links TRBV12-3 or TRBV12-4 with TRBJ2-2, with a tentative D call TRBD2 (6 bases). CDR3 length equals 17 residues. V was pared by 4 bases and J by 6 bases, with 21 bases between. For the CDR3, the DNA is TGTGCCAGCAGTTGGCACCTCCCGGGACTGAAGTCCGGGGAGCTGTTTTTT. It yields the protein CASSWHLPGLKSGELFF.

Ten or more counts support this clonotype. The chain combines TRBV19 with TRBJ2-5, with D possibly being TRBD1 or TRBD2 (6 bases each). The length of the CDR3 is 15 residues. The V gene's germline CDR1 is LNHDA and CDR2 SQIVND (reference sequence). V was trimmed by 5 bases and J by 4 bases, leaving 17 bases between them. This CDR3 is CASSVSGGGAETQYF. The CDR3 DNA sequence: TGTGCCAGTAGTGTTAGCGGAGGGGGAGCAGAGACCCAGTACTTC.

This clonotype came up many times. The chain combines TRBV20-1 with TRBJ2-7; TRBD1 might be the D (5 bases). This CDR3 is built from 13 residues. Germline CDR1 and CDR2: DFQATT and SNEGSKA (reference sequence). Trimming removed 6 bases from V and 3 bases from J, with 15 bases in between. The CDR3 spells CSARYGQIYEQYF. Here the CDR3 DNA reads TGCAGTGCCAGATATGGACAAATCTACGAGCAGTACTTC.

This clonotype was seen repeatedly, ten times or more. The chain employs TRBV7-2 and TRBJ2-3; 8 bases agree with TRBD2. The CDR3 contains 14 residues. CDR1 SGHTA and CDR2 FQGNSA come from the germline V gene. With 4 bases clipped from V and 5 bases from J, the junction kept 5 bases outside the gene matches. CDR3 DNA sequence: TGTGCCAGCAGCTCCGGGAGGGGAGGAGATACGCAGTATTTT. Translated, it gives CASSSGRGGDTQYF.

This clonotype has a count of ten or more. The chain couples TRBV10-2 to TRBJ2-3, with D possibly matching TRBD1 (5 bases). From germline, CDR1 is WSHSY and CDR2 SAAADI. The CDR3 covers 15 residues. Trimming removed 5 bases from V and 2 bases from J, with 14 bases in between. The CDR3 sequence is CASSRDSPFTDTQYF. The DNA for the CDR3 is TGCGCCAGCAGTCGCGACAGTCCCTTCACAGATACGCAGTATTTT.

The chain carries TRBV5-4 and TRBJ2-7; TRBD1 or TRBD2 may be the D gene (5 bases each). The CDR3 length is 15 residues. Germline loops: CDR1 SGHNT, CDR2 YYREEE (reference sequence). The ends were cut back, 4 bases at V and 7 bases at J, with 21 bases in the middle. The CDR3 sequence is CASSGPGPMTQEQYF. CDR3 bases: TGTGCCAGCAGCGGCCCGGGACCGATGACCCAAGAGCAGTACTTC.

In this sample, this clonotype turned up many times. V and J are TRBV9 and TRBJ2-3, with D hard to call. The CDR3 covers 12 residues. V lost 3 bases to trimming and J lost 5 bases, with 7 bases between them. Germline CDR1 SGDLS, CDR2 YYNGEE. CDR3: CASSASQDTQYF. CDR3 sequence (DNA): TGTGCCAGCAGCGCCAGCCAAGATACGCAGTATTTT.

This clonotype turned up a few times. V usage is TRBV20-1 and J usage is TRBJ1-2; D not certain. The CDR3 length is 14 residues. V was clipped by 4 bases and J by 4 bases, with 16 bases between them. The germline V gene has CDR1 DFQATT and CDR2 SNEGSKA (reference sequence). The CDR3 region has the DNA TGCAGTGCTATCCCAAGGCATTTCCCCTATGGCTACACCTTC. Encoded protein: CSAIPRHFPYGYTF.

This clonotype showed up many times. This chain uses TRBV4-1 with TRBJ1-2, with a tentative D call TRBD1 (6 bases). Per germline, CDR1 MGHRA and CDR2 YSYEKL. V lost 1 base, J lost 10 bases, and 19 bases lay in between. The CDR3 totals 15 residues. This chain's CDR3 is CASSQGDIDRPTYTF. Written as DNA, the CDR3 is TGCGCCAGCAGCCAAGGCGACATAGACAGGCCCACCTACACCTTC.

Many counts were recorded for this clonotype. The rearrangement joins TRBV4-1 to TRBJ2-5, with 9 positions matching TRBD2. The germline CDR1 and CDR2 sequences are MGHRA and YSYEKL. V lost 0 bases to trimming and J lost 1 base; unmatched junction nucleotides: 6. This CDR3 is built from 17 residues. The DNA of the CDR3 is TGCGCCAGCAGCCAAGATGGAGTAGCGGGAGCCCAAGAGACCCAGTACTTC. Encoded protein: CASSQDGVAGAQETQYF.

On this clonotype itself: This may stem from a read error, because a much larger clone lies one nucleotide away. The CDR3 does not close with the conserved phenylalanine or tryptophan, likely indicating a read error. This sequence joins TRBV4-1 and TRBJ2-6; either TRBD1 or TRBD2 may fit D (5 bases each). The CDR3 runs 21 residues. CDR1 is MGHRA and CDR2 is YSYEKL in the germline V gene. Between the trimmed V and J ends, which lost 0 bases and 0 bases, there was a span of 21 bases. CDR3 sequence reads: CASSQDLREGQTYSGANVLTL. The DNA for the CDR3 is TGCGCCAGCAGCCAAGATTTGCGTGAGGGGCAAACCTACTCTGGGGCCAACGTCCTGACTCTC.

The genes are TRBV24-1 and TRBJ1-1, with no clear D. Per germline, CDR1 KGHDR and CDR2 SFDVKD. The V gene lost 4 bases and the J gene lost 3 bases, with 5 bases spanning the gap. The CDR3 has 12 amino acids. The CDR3 here is CATSDPDTEAFF. In DNA form, the CDR3 reads TGTGCCACCAGTGACCCGGACACTGAAGCTTTCTTT.

The V gene is TRBV27, the J gene TRBJ2-1, with D maybe TRBD2 (5 bases). The germline gives CDR1 MNHEY, CDR2 SMNVEV (reference sequence). The length of the CDR3 is 15 residues. The V end was cut by 2 bases, the J end by 0 bases, with 8 bases between. The CDR3 loop reads CASSLERISYNEQFF. CDR3 bases: TGTGCCAGCAGTTTAGAGCGGATCTCCTACAATGAGCAGTTCTTC.

This clonotype was counted many times. The chain links TRBV6-6 to TRBJ2-1, with 12 positions matching TRBD2. The CDR3 is 16 amino acids. J gave up 0 bases and V 6 bases, and 3 bases lay outside the gene matches. Germline CDR1 and CDR2: MNHNY and SVGAGI (reference sequence). The chain's CDR3 is CASRETSGSSYNEQFF. For the CDR3, the DNA is TGTGCCAGCAGAGAGACTAGCGGGAGCTCCTACAATGAGCAGTTCTTC.

In this sample, this clonotype turned up many times. This chain connects TRBV5-6 to TRBJ2-3; 13 positions agree with TRBD2. The CDR3 extends over 17 amino acids. V lost 4 bases and J lost 9; bases outside the gene matches: 14. Germline assignment: CDR1 SGHDT and CDR2 YYEEEE. The CDR3 protein is CASSASGLAGVGGTQYF. CDR3 DNA sequence: TGTGCCAGCAGCGCCTCAGGACTAGCGGGAGTTGGGGGGACGCAGTATTTT.

This clonotype showed up many times. This chain joins TRBV20-1 and TRBJ1-1; TRBD1 aligns across 8 bases. Germline loops: CDR1 DFQATT, CDR2 SNEGSKA (reference sequence). V dropped 6 bases and J dropped 3; count of bases not matched to a gene: 9. The CDR3 consists of 14 residues. CDR3 nucleotide sequence: TGCAGTGCCCACCGGACAGGGTCGGACACTGAAGCTTTCTTT. It specifies CSAHRTGSDTEAFF.

This clonotype was counted only a few times. This sequence joins TRBV6-4 and TRBJ1-5; 10 bases agree with TRBD1. The V segment lost 3 bases and the J segment 7 bases; nucleotides outside the gene matches: 3. Germline V gene sequence: CDR1 MRHNA, CDR2 SNTAGT. The CDR3 loop spans 14 amino acids. In nucleotides, the CDR3 is TGTGCCAGCAGTGAAGGACAGGGGGGCCAGCCCCAGCATTTT. As protein: CASSEGQGGQPQHF.

This clonotype was found many times. The J gene is TRBJ1-2, the V gene TRBV7-3, with 7 bases matching TRBD1. The CDR3 covers 12 residues. In germline, CDR1 is SGHTA, CDR2 FQGTGA. CDR3 sequence reads: CASGGSNYGYTF. CDR3 sequence (DNA): TGTGCATCAGGGGGATCTAACTATGGCTACACCTTC.

The V and J genes are TRBV28 and TRBJ2-2; 9 bases align to TRBD2. The CDR3 runs 14 residues. The trim removed 11 bases at V and 8 bases at J, leaving 12 bases unmatched. The germline V gene encodes CDR1 MDHEN and CDR2 SYDVKM. The CDR3 DNA follows: TGTGCCGGCATGGGGCTAGCGGGAATGGGGGAGCTGTTTTTT. Residues: CAGMGLAGMGELFF. Drawing the rest from reference TRBV28 and TRBJ2-2, the complete variable domain is DVKVTQSSRYLVKRTGEKVFLECVQDMDHENMFWYRQDPGLGLRLIYFSYDVKMKEKGDIPEGYSVSREKKERFSLILESASTNQTSMYLCAGMGLAGMGELFFGEGSRLTVL.

Ten or more counts support this clonotype. The chain is built from TRBV6-1 and TRBJ2-3, with TRBD2 matching over 8 bases. Looked up from germline, CDR1 is MNHNS and CDR2 is SASEGT. The CDR3 runs to 14 residues. Trimming cost V 5 bases and J 0 bases; bases outside gene matches: 1. The CDR3 DNA reads as TGTGCCAGCAGTCGGGGGGGCAGCACAGATACGCAGTATTTT. Its translation: CASSRGGSTDTQYF.

The chain recombines TRBV9 with TRBJ2-7; 8 bases align to TRBD1. The V gene end was trimmed by 2 bases and the J gene end by 7 bases; junction bases not matched to a gene: 11. The CDR3 length is 15 residues. CDR1 and CDR2 (germline): SGDLS, YYNGEE. CDR3: CASSVGTGSSPEQYF. The CDR3 DNA is TGTGCCAGCAGCGTTGGGACAGGTAGTAGCCCTGAGCAGTACTTC.

This clonotype was recorded at least ten times. V gene TRBV28 combines with J gene TRBJ1-2; weak D call: TRBD1 (5 bases). CDR1 is MDHEN and CDR2 is SYDVKM in the germline V gene. CDR3 length: 13 residues. Between the trimmed V and J ends, which lost 3 bases and 6 bases, there was a span of 11 bases. The CDR3 coding sequence is TGTGCCAGCAGTTTGGGGCAGGGCAATGGCTACACCTTC. This codes for CASSLGQGNGYTF.